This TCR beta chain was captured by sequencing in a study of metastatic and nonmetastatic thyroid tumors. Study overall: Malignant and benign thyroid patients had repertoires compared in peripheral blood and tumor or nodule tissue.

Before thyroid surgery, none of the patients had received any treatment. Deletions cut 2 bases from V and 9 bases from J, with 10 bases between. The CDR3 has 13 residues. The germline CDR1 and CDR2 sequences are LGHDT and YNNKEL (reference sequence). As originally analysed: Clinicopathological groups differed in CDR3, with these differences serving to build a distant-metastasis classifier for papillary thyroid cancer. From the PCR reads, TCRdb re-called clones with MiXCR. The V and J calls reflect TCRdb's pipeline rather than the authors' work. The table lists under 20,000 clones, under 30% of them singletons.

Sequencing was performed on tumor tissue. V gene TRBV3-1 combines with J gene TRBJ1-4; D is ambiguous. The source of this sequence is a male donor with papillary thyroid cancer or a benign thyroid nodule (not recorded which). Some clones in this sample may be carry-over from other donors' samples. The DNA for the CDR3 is TGTGCCAGCAGCCAAATCGACGGAAAAAAACTGTTTTTT. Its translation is CASSQIDGKKLFF. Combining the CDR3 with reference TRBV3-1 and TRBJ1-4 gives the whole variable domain DTAVSQTPKYLVTQMGNDKSIKCEQNLGHDTMYWYKQDSKKFLKIMFSYNNKELIINETVPNRFSPKSPDKAHLNLHINSLELGDSAVYFCASSQIDGKKLFFGSGTQLSVL.